What follows are 18 T cell receptor beta chains derived from one specimen sequenced in a study of spatial heterogeneity in lung cancer. MiXCR, applied by TCRdb to the 5' RACE reads, yields one record per CDR3 protein. This sample carries about 6,900 distinct CDR3 sequences, roughly 3.8% of them seen once, and the ten largest clones take around 25%. Indicated time point: sample taken at primary tumor resection. From tumor, nontumor lung or frozen PBMC, whole RNA was taken unsorted for sequencing. The sequences come from normal lung tissue next to the tumor, collected at surgery. The source of these receptors is a female donor with early-stage non-small cell lung cancer.

To note about this clonotype: As an off-target read in a library built for alpha chains, this beta chain has a frequency of little significance. V and J are TRBV2 and TRBJ1-2; D unclear. This CDR3 is 15 amino acids long. The germline V gene has CDR1 SNHLY and CDR2 FYNNEI. V gave up 6 bases and J gave up 0 bases, with 14 bases separating them. CDR3 DNA sequence: TGTGCCAGCAGCGTACAGTTGGGAGCTAACTATGGCTACACCTTC. Amino acid sequence: CASSVQLGANYGYTF. The full variable domain, its missing parts supplied by reference TRBV2 and TRBJ1-2, is EPEVTQTPSHQVTQMGQEVILRCVPISNHLYFYWYRQILGQKVEFLVSFYNNEISEKSEIFDDQFSVERPDGSNFTLKIRSTKLEDSAMYFCASSVQLGANYGYTFGSGTRLTVV.

This clonotype is medium-sized in the sample. Since the library was made to target alpha chains, this beta chain is a stray read and its abundance is not meaningful. This chain uses TRBV9 with TRBJ2-3, with a tentative D call TRBD2 (6 bases). Deletions cut 0 bases from V and 5 bases from J, with 16 bases between. The CDR3 is 16 amino acids. Germline values: CDR1 SGDLS, CDR2 YYNGEE. This chain's CDR3 is CASSVATGGREDTQYF. In DNA, the CDR3 is TGTGCCAGCAGCGTAGCTACCGGAGGGAGAGAAGATACGCAGTATTTT.

This clonotype came up many times. This beta chain lies outside the target of a library built for alpha chains; its clone size means little. The V gene is TRBV6-2 or TRBV6-3, the J gene TRBJ2-3, with 9 bases identical to TRBD2. This CDR3 comprises 16 residues. CDR1 is MNHEY and CDR2 is SVGEGT in the germline V gene. J lost 5 bases, V lost 1 base, and 7 bases had no gene match. The CDR3 nucleotides read TGTGCCAGCAGTTACTTGGGAGCGGGGGGCCAAGATACGCAGTATTTT. This sequence encodes CASSYLGAGGQDTQYF.

This clonotype is termed medium-sized. Because the library targeted alpha chains, this beta chain is an off-target read whose size means little. DNA for the CDR3: TGTGCCAGCAGCTTGGGGAGCTTTCAAGAGACCCAGTACTTC. It specifies CASSLGSFQETQYF. This chain joins TRBV5-6 and TRBJ2-5, with D hard to call. The germline V gene encodes CDR1 SGHDT and CDR2 YYEEEE. The ends were cut back, 0 bases at V and 2 bases at J, with 8 bases in the middle. The CDR3 sequence is 14 residues long.

This clonotype has ten or more counts. This beta chain is a stray sequence in a library constructed for alpha chains; its clone size is not meaningful. This sequence joins TRBV7-9 and TRBJ1-5; TRBD1 matches at 7 bases. This CDR3 contains 14 residues. Losses at the gene ends were 8 bases for V and 1 base for J; bases not matched to a gene: 5. From germline, CDR1 is SEHNR and CDR2 FQNEAQ (reference sequence). The CDR3 sequence: CASAGGGSNQPQHF. CDR3 DNA sequence: TGTGCCAGCGCAGGGGGTGGCAGCAATCAGCCCCAGCATTTT. The full variable domain, with the rest looked up from reference TRBV7-9 and TRBJ1-5, is DTGVSQNPRHKITKRGQNVTFRCDPISEHNRLYWYRQTLGQGPEFLTYFQNEAQLEKSRLLSDRFSAERPKGSFSTLEIQRTEQGDSAMYLCASAGGGSNQPQHFGDGTRLSIL.

This clonotype was recorded at least ten times. This beta chain turned up in a library designed for alpha chains; as an off-target read, its abundance says little. The chain uses TRBV5-1 and TRBJ2-3, with D possibly being TRBD1 or TRBD2 (6 bases each). Germline CDR1 reads SGHRS; CDR2 reads YFSETQ. V was trimmed by 4 bases and J by 5 bases, leaving 17 bases between them. The CDR3 sequence is 15 residues long. CDR3 amino acids: CASSGGTLIGDTQYF. The CDR3 DNA sequence: TGCGCCAGCAGCGGCGGGACACTCATCGGAGATACGCAGTATTTT.

This clonotype occurred many times. This beta chain turned up in a library designed for alpha chains; as an off-target read, its abundance says little. This chain uses TRBV4-1 with TRBJ1-6; D gene unclear. The CDR3 length is 18 residues. The germline V and J ends were trimmed by 0 bases and 0 bases, with 12 bases remaining between them. Germline CDR1 and CDR2: MGHRA and YSYEKL. The chain's CDR3 is CASSQDLSRLSYNSPLHF. CDR3 coding DNA: TGCGCCAGCAGCCAAGATCTTAGCAGACTCTCCTATAATTCACCCCTCCACTTT.

By share, this clonotype counts as medium-sized (0.01 to 0.1%). In a library made to pick up alpha chains, this beta chain is a stray read with a size that means little. The rearrangement joins TRBV29-1 to TRBJ1-2; no definite D call. V lost 1 base to trimming and J lost 4 bases, with 10 bases between them. Germline CDR1 SQVTM, CDR2 ANQGSEA. The length of the CDR3 is 13 residues. The CDR3 sequence: CSVEAARGYGYTF. In DNA, the CDR3 is TGCAGCGTTGAAGCTGCTCGTGGCTATGGCTACACCTTC.

By its share, this clonotype is medium-sized. This beta chain is a stray read from a library made for alpha chains; its abundance is not meaningful. The chain recombines TRBV6-2 or TRBV6-3 with TRBJ1-6; D not certain. In germline, CDR1 is MNHEY, CDR2 SVGEGT. Deletions cut 3 bases from V and 7 bases from J, with 7 bases between. The CDR3 totals 13 residues. This CDR3 reads CASSYNRNSPLHF. CDR3 bases: TGTGCCAGCAGTTATAATCGGAATTCACCCCTCCACTTT.

Sample share makes this clonotype medium-sized. This beta chain is an off-target read within a library intended for alpha chains, so its frequency means little. V gene TRBV5-1 combines with J gene TRBJ2-2; 12 bases match TRBD2. Germline-derived CDR1 and CDR2 are SGHRS and YFSETQ. The CDR3 covers 16 residues. Trimming at V came to 4 bases and at J to 3 bases, leaving 4 bases not matched to a gene. CDR3 amino acids: CASSVRTSGDTGELFF. The CDR3 nucleotides read TGCGCCAGCAGCGTCAGGACTAGCGGGGACACCGGGGAGCTGTTTTTT.

This clonotype was observed at least ten times. The library was designed around alpha chains, so this beta chain is a stray read whose abundance carries little weight. The chain carries TRBV18 and TRBJ2-5; 8 bases match TRBD1. Germline-derived CDR1 and CDR2 are KGHSH and LQKENI. V gave up 3 bases and J gave up 4 bases; unmatched junction bases: 7. This CDR3 is built from 15 residues. The CDR3: CASSPAGGLVETQYF. DNA of the CDR3: TGTGCCAGCTCACCGGCAGGGGGCCTTGTAGAGACCCAGTACTTC.

This clonotype has a count of ten or more. This beta chain was picked up by a library intended for alpha chains and is off target, so its count carries little meaning. The rearrangement uses TRBV20-1 and TRBJ2-7; no clear D gene. V was pared by 6 bases and J by 5 bases, with 14 bases between. The CDR3 is made up of 12 amino acids. The germline CDR1 and CDR2 sequences are DFQATT and SNEGSKA (reference sequence). The CDR3 sequence is CSATEGWDEQYF. The CDR3, as DNA: TGCAGTGCAACGGAAGGGTGGGACGAGCAGTACTTC.

This clonotype was counted ten times or more. Being off target in a library aimed at alpha chains, this beta chain has a size of little meaning. The chain has TRBV7-2 and TRBJ2-1; weak D call: TRBD2 (6 bases). V lost 0 bases and J 0 bases, leaving 6 bases between the germline ends. Germline loops: CDR1 SGHTA, CDR2 FQGNSA. The CDR3 consists of 15 residues. CDR3 in DNA: TGTGCCAGCAGCTTAGCGCGGGGCTCCTACAATGAGCAGTTCTTC. Its protein is CASSLARGSYNEQFF.

This clonotype is labeled medium-sized. This beta chain is a stray read from a library made for alpha chains; its abundance is not meaningful. The V and J genes are TRBV28 and TRBJ2-5, with 8 positions matching TRBD2. Trimming cost V 3 bases and J 1 base; bases outside gene matches: 7. Per the germline V gene, CDR1 is MDHEN and CDR2 is SYDVKM. The CDR3 extends over 16 amino acids. DNA of the CDR3: TGTGCCAGCAGTTTCCTCGGACTAGCAGGCCAAGAGACCCAGTACTTC. Amino acid sequence: CASSFLGLAGQETQYF.

This clonotype was counted ten times or more. This beta chain was picked up by a library intended for alpha chains and is off target, so its count carries little meaning. The J gene is TRBJ1-5, the V gene TRBV20-1, with no clear D. This CDR3 comprises 14 residues. Trimming pared 8 bases from V and 3 bases from J, leaving 17 bases between. Per the germline V gene, CDR1 is DFQATT and CDR2 is SNEGSKA (reference sequence). For the CDR3, the DNA is TGCAGTACTCGGGCCCGAACTCTCAATCAGCCCCAGCATTTT. It codes for CSTRARTLNQPQHF.

In this sample, this clonotype is medium-sized (0.01 to 0.1%). This beta chain turned up in a library designed for alpha chains; as an off-target read, its abundance says little. This chain joins TRBV11-2 and TRBJ2-3; possibly TRBD1 or TRBD2 for D (6 bases each). V was trimmed by 5 bases and J by 0 bases, leaving 12 bases between them. Germline assignment: CDR1 SGHAT and CDR2 FQNNGV. The CDR3 is made up of 15 amino acids. The CDR3 DNA reads TGTGCCAGCAGCCTAGGGGGGACTAGCACAGATACGCAGTATTTT. Protein product: CASSLGGTSTDTQYF.

By frequency in the sample, this clonotype is medium-sized. Because this beta chain is a stray read in a library intended to capture alpha chains, its abundance should not be given much weight. V gene TRBV18 combines with J gene TRBJ2-7; 11 bases are shared with TRBD1. The CDR3 is made up of 15 amino acids. Trimming cost V 4 bases and J 4 bases; bases outside gene matches: 6. Germline V lookup: CDR1 KGHSH, CDR2 LQKENI. As DNA, the CDR3 is TGTGCCAGCTCACGGACCGGGACAGGGGGATACGAGCAGTACTTC. It specifies CASSRTGTGGYEQYF.

This clonotype came up many times. With the library built for alpha chains, this beta chain is off target and its frequency is not meaningful. The gene calls are TRBV7-2 and TRBJ2-7, with 13 positions matching TRBD2. The ends lost 3 bases at V and 4 bases at J; junction bases unmatched: 9. The germline CDR1 and CDR2 sequences are SGHTA and FQGNSA. The CDR3 length is 17 residues. CDR3 bases: TGTGCCAGCAGCTTGGGACTAGCGGGGAGGCCCAATTACGAGCAGTACTTC. Amino acids: CASSLGLAGRPNYEQYF.